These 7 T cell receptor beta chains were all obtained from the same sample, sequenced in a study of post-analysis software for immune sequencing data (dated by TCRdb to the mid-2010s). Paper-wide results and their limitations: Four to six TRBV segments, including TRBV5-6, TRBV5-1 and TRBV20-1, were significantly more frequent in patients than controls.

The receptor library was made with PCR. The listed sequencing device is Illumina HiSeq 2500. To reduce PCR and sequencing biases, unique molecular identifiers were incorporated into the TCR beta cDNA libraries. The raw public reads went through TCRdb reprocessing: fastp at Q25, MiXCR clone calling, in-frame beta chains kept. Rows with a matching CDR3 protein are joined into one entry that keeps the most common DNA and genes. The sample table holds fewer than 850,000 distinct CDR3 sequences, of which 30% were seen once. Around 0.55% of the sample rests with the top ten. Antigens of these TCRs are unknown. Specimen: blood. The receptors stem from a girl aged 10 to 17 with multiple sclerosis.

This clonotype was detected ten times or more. Written as DNA, the CDR3 is TGTGCCAGCAGTCCGGATAGCAATCAGCCCCAGCATTTT. This encodes CASSPDSNQPQHF. The chain has TRBV7-9 and TRBJ1-5; D gene unclear. This CDR3 is 13 amino acids long. V was clipped by 6 bases and J by 0 bases, with 6 bases between them. CDR1 and CDR2 from the germline V gene are SEHNR and FQNEAQ (reference sequence).

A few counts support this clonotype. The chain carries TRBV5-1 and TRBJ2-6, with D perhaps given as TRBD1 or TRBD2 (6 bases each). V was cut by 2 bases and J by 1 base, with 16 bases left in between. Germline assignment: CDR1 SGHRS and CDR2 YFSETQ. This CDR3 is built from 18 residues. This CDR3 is CASSLDQGRKSGANVLTF. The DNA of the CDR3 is TGCGCCAGCAGCTTAGATCAGGGGAGGAAGTCTGGGGCCAACGTCCTGACTTTC.

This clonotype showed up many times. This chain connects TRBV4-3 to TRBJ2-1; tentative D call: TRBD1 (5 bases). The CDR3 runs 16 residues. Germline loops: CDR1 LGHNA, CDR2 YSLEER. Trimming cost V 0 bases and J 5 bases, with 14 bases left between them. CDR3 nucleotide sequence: TGCGCCAGCAGCCAAGAGGGGCGCGTAGGTGACAATGAGCAGTTCTTC. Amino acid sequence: CASSQEGRVGDNEQFF.

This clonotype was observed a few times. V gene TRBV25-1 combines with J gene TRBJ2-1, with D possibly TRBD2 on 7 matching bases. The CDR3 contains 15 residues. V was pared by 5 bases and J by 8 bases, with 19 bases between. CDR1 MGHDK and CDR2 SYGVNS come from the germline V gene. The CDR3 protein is CASSRGQGRGDEQFF. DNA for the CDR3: TGTGCCAGCAGTCGTGGGCAGGGGAGGGGCGATGAGCAGTTCTTC.

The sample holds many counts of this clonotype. DNA of the CDR3: TGCAGCGTTGAAGATCTTTTCGGCCTCAACTATGGCTACACCTTC. Its translation is CSVEDLFGLNYGYTF. The chain couples TRBV29-1 to TRBJ1-2; D call uncertain. In germline, CDR1 is SQVTM, CDR2 ANQGSEA. The length of the CDR3 is 15 residues. V was cut by 0 bases and J by 2 bases, with 13 bases left in between.

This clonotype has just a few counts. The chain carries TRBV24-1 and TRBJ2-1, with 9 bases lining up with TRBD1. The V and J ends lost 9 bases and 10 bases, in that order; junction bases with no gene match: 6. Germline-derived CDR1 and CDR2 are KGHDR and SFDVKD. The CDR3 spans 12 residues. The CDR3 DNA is TGTGCCACCGGGACAGGGTCGAGAGAGCAGTTCTTC. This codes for CATGTGSREQFF.

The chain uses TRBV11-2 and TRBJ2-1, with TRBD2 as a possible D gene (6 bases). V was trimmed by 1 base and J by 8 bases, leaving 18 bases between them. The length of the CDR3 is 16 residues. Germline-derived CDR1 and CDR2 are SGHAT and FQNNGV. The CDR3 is CASSLATGTSSYEQFF. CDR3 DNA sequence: TGTGCCAGCAGCTTAGCAACCGGAACTAGCAGCTATGAGCAGTTCTTC.